This is a list of T cell receptor beta chains from one sample in a study of shared clonotypes between healthy human individuals. Produced via immunoSEQ multiplex PCR; TCRdb's table is partial and in-frame only. The data contain over 2,000,000 clones, 93% of them singletons. The sequencing input was naive CD8+ T cells from PBMCs. These receptors all come from a man between 18 and 35 years old in good health. Some clones in this sample may be carry-over from other donors' samples. CDR3s include the opening cysteine and the closing phenylalanine or tryptophan. A D gene is named only where the DNA matches it firmly. The size of a clone is reported for some rows only, either as once, few or many, or as a class for expanded clones.

clone size	D gene	V gene	J gene	CDR3 DNA	CDR3 protein
NA	TRBD2	TRBV6-5	TRBJ2-7	TGTGCCAGCAGTTACCGGGGGGGCAACGAGCAGTACTTC	CASSYRGGNEQYF
once	TRBD2	TRBV7-9	TRBJ2-3	TGTGCCAGCAGGGGAGGGGCTAGCGAGACCACAGATACGCAGTATTTT	CASRGGASETTDTQYF
NA	TRBD1	TRBV27	TRBJ2-2	TGTGCCAGCAGTGGAACAGGGGGCGGGGAGGTCGGGGAGCTGTTTTTT	CASSGTGGGEVGELFF
NA	NA	TRBV4-3	TRBJ2-7	TGCGCCAGCAGCCAAGATTCGGCGGGGCCGTCCTACGAGCAGTACTTC	CASSQDSAGPSYEQYF
NA	TRBD1	TRBV7-2	TRBJ2-4	TGTGCCAGCAGCAACTTACAGGGGTGGAAAGCCAAAAACATTCAGTACTTC	CASSNLQGWKAKNIQYF
NA	NA	TRBV5-1	TRBJ2-1	TGCGCCAGCAGCTTTCGGGGGCGCGATGAGCAGTTCTTC	CASSFRGRDEQFF
few	NA	TRBV6-6	TRBJ1-1	TGTGCCAGCTGTCTGGAGGGCACTGAAGCTTTCTTT	CASCLEGTEAFF
NA	NA	TRBV13	TRBJ2-7	TGTGCCAGCAGTCCCCCTGGGAGCTCCTACGAGCAGTACTTC	CASSPPGSSYEQYF
NA	TRBD2	TRBV9	TRBJ2-7	TGTGCCAGCAGCGTAGCGGCTAGCGGGCCGGGCGAGCAGTACTTC	CASSVAASGPGEQYF
NA	TRBD1	TRBV6-5	TRBJ2-5	TGTGCCAGCAGGGCCAGGGACAGGGAGGGAGAGACCCAGTACTTC	CASRARDREGETQYF
NA	NA	TRBV6-5	TRBJ2-7	TGTGCCAGCAGACCCTCTAGCGAGAGCTCCTACGAGCAGTACTTC	CASRPSSESSYEQYF
NA	NA	TRBV6-1	TRBJ1-1	TGTGCCAGCAGTGAAGCAGGGAGTTACACTGAAGCTTTCTTT	CASSEAGSYTEAFF
NA	TRBD2	TRBV7-9	TRBJ2-1	TGTGCCAGCAGCAGGGGGACTAGCGGGAACAATGAGCAGTTCTTC	CASSRGTSGNNEQFF
NA	NA	TRBV18	TRBJ1-1	TGTGCCAGCTCACCAGGGCGCGGAACAGTGAACACTGAAGCTTTCTTT	CASSPGRGTVNTEAFF